This T cell receptor beta chain was observed in a study of quantifying T cell responses using KT2 cells. Study as a whole: Reverse transcription used primers in the TCR alpha and beta constant regions. The second PCR was a qPCR stopped at a predetermined fluorescence threshold.

The cDNA 3' end received a ligated oligonucleotide with a UMI. An equimolar mix of RC1.1 and RC1.2 primed the beta chain across TRBC1 and TRBC2. TCRdb called the UMI-ligation and nested PCR reads again in MiXCR, with one record for every CDR3 protein. The data hold 25,000 to 35,000 distinct CDR3 sequences, with about 9.4% observed a single time. Findings and caveats of the study: Very high KT2 spike-in numbers caused saturation in KT2 sequence detection.

For this clonotype: Its specificity is not known. It may be a read error: a sequence one base away is much more abundant.

Sequenced material: PBMCs spiked with cells of the T cell clone KT2. The sequence was obtained from a human donor.

In nucleotides, the CDR3 is TGTGCCAGCTCAACAGGACAGGTTGAGTCACCCCTCAACTTT. It encodes CASSTGQVESPLNF. The V gene is TRBV18, the J gene TRBJ1-6; 7 nucleotides align to TRBD1. The germline CDR1 and CDR2 sequences are KGHSH and LQKENI. The CDR3 length is 14 residues.